This T cell receptor (beta chain) is drawn from a study of beta chain features in type 1 diabetes. Reverse transcribing all isolated RNA meant expressed TCRB transcripts were sequenced. The repertoire was sequenced with immunoSEQ multiplex PCR; TCRdb's copy has only in-frame clones and lacks some. This sample has around 430,000 clones, with about 32% found just once. The receptor was isolated from a young man in good health. The sample was naive CD4+ T cells from blood.

CDR3 bases: TGTGCCATCAGTGACGTAACTAGCGGGAGTATAGACGAGCAGTACTTC. Translated, it gives CAISDVTSGSIDEQYF. This chain links TRBV10-3 with TRBJ2-7, with TRBD2 matching over 11 bases. The CDR3 contains 16 residues. Looked up from germline, CDR1 is ENHRY and CDR2 is SYGVKD. V shed 3 bases and J 5 bases; nucleotides not matched to a gene: 9.